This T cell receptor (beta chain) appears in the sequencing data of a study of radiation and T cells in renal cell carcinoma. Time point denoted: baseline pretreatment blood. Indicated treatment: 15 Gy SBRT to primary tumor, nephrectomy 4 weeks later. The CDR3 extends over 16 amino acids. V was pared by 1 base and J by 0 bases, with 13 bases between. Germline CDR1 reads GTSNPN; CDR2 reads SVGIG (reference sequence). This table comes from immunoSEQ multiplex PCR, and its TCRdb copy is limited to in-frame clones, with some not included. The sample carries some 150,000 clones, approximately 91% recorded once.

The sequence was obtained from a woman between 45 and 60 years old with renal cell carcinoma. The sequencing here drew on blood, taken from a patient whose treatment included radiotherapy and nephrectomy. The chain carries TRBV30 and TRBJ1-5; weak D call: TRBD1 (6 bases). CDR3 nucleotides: TGTGCCTGGAGTGGCCGGACAGATTATAGCAATCAGCCCCAGCATTTT. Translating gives CAWSGRTDYSNQPQHF.